The sequence of this T cell receptor (beta chain) was determined in a study of T cells in Graves' hyperthyroidism and ophthalmopathy. Whole-study findings and limits: In blood, most of the thyroid clonotypes expanded above 0.001 were also present.

Deletions cut 12 bases from V and 4 bases from J, with 17 bases between. Germline CDR1 KGHDR, CDR2 SFDVKD. This CDR3 contains 13 residues. This clonotype has a count of ten or more. Its antigen is still unknown. There were TCR beta CDR3 regions amplified from RNA transcripts. Researchers ran a first-round RT-PCR on the TCR CDR3 using the HTBI primer set. TCRdb recomputed calls from the multiplex PCR reads with MiXCR, one row per CDR3 protein. The data show 380,000 or so distinct CDR3 sequences, approximately 20% seen once. The hyperthyroidism patients had all been newly diagnosed, and their disease duration was under 2 months. Their ages ranged from 18 to 65 years. A patient was excluded if there was uncontrolled infection, other autoimmune disease, pregnancy or lactation.

This TCR was recovered from a young woman with Graves' hyperthyroidism. J is TRBJ2-5 and V is TRBV24-1; tentative D call: TRBD1 (6 bases). Sequenced material: blood. CDR3 DNA: TGTGCCGCCGAACAGGGAATCCGAGAGACCCAGTACTTC. It specifies CAAEQGIRETQYF.